One sample yielded the 25 T cell receptor beta chains listed below, sequenced in a study of shared clonotypes between healthy human individuals. Assay: immunoSEQ multiplex PCR; the TCRdb copy retains only in-frame clones and omits some. The sample lists almost 750,000 clones, 55% to 80% occurring once. Material: memory CD4+ T cells sorted from blood. As for subset: CD45RA-negative fraction. The receptors originated from a woman in her thirties in good health.

The V gene is TRBV28, the J gene TRBJ1-2; D is ambiguous. The CDR3 spans 14 residues. The germline V and J ends were trimmed by 5 bases and 8 bases, with 18 bases remaining between them. The germline V gene encodes CDR1 MDHEN and CDR2 SYDVKM. CDR3 DNA: TGTGCCAGCAGTGGCTACGGACCGCGAGGGGGCTACACCTTC. As protein: CASSGYGPRGGYTF.

The rearrangement joins TRBV4-1 to TRBJ2-3; D gene ambiguous. CDR1 is MGHRA and CDR2 is YSYEKL in the germline V gene. The CDR3 runs to 16 residues. The V end was cut by 0 bases, the J end by 0 bases, with 10 bases between. CDR3: CASSQEPDGSTDTQYF. CDR3 DNA sequence: TGCGCCAGCAGCCAAGAGCCGGACGGGAGCACAGATACGCAGTATTTT.

This chain uses TRBV10-1 with TRBJ2-1; 11 bases match TRBD2. Germline V CDR1 and CDR2: WNHNN, SYGVQD (reference sequence). J was trimmed by 5 bases and V by 0 bases; bases with no gene match: 3. This CDR3 has 16 residues. As DNA, the CDR3 is TGCGCCAGCAGTGAGTCTTCGACTAGCGGGAACAATGAGCAGTTCTTC. As protein: CASSESSTSGNNEQFF.

This clone was counted at least ten times. A much larger clone differs by one base, so this may be a read error. The chain carries TRBV9 and TRBJ1-3; D is possibly TRBD1 (5 bases). The V end was cut by 0 bases, the J end by 2 bases, with 6 bases between. Germline values: CDR1 SGDLS, CDR2 YYNGEE. This CDR3 spans 14 amino acids. The CDR3 region has the DNA TGTGCCAGCAGCGTAGCAGGGACTGGAAACACCATATATTTT. Its translation is CASSVAGTGNTIYF.

The V gene is TRBV6-6, the J gene TRBJ2-3; D assignment may be TRBD1 or TRBD2 (5 bases each). V dropped 6 bases and J dropped 2 bases, with 15 bases sitting between them. The CDR3 length is 15 residues. Germline V lookup: CDR1 MNHNY, CDR2 SVGAGI (reference sequence). CDR3 amino acids: CASSSEGRDTDTQYF. The CDR3 DNA sequence: TGTGCCAGCAGCAGCGAGGGACGGGACACAGATACGCAGTATTTT.

This chain uses TRBV10-2 with TRBJ1-6, with 7 bases that match TRBD1. This CDR3 spans 15 amino acids. V lost 2 bases and J lost 10; bases outside the gene matches: 8. Germline values: CDR1 WSHSY, CDR2 SAAADI. The CDR3: CASSERDRVVSPLHF. CDR3 sequence (DNA): TGCGCCAGCAGTGAGCGCGACAGGGTAGTCTCACCCCTCCACTTT.

The chain links TRBV6-1 to TRBJ1-2; D is undetermined. The germline V and J ends were trimmed by 7 bases and 7 bases, with 22 bases remaining between them. The germline V gene has CDR1 MNHNS and CDR2 SASEGT. CDR3 length equals 15 residues. The CDR3 spells CASTPLVEGYSGYTF. CDR3 nucleotide sequence: TGTGCCAGCACCCCCTTAGTTGAGGGATATTCTGGCTACACCTTC.

The rearrangement uses TRBV5-4 and TRBJ2-3, with 8 bases matching TRBD2. CDR1 is SGHNT, CDR2 YYREEE, per germline (reference sequence). J gave up 1 base and V 4 bases, and 8 bases lay outside the gene matches. This CDR3 has 16 residues. In DNA form, the CDR3 reads TGTGCCAGCAGCCAACGAGCGGGAGTCGGCACAGATACGCAGTATTTT. This sequence encodes CASSQRAGVGTDTQYF.

The rearrangement joins TRBV5-1 to TRBJ2-3; D perhaps matches TRBD2 (5 bases). Per germline, CDR1 SGHRS and CDR2 YFSETQ. CDR3 length: 15 residues. Trimming left V 0 bases short and J 1 base short, with 9 bases between. The CDR3 reads CASSLGTAGTDTQYF. As DNA, the CDR3 is TGCGCCAGCAGCTTGGGGACTGCCGGCACAGATACGCAGTATTTT.

Worth noting for this clone: Other DNA variants within this sample encode the same CDR3. The chain employs TRBV29-1 and TRBJ2-7, with TRBD1 matching 7 bases. Germline CDR1 and CDR2: SQVTM and ANQGSEA. Losses at the gene ends were 7 bases for V and 0 bases for J; bases not matched to a gene: 3. The length of the CDR3 is 12 residues. The CDR3 DNA reads as TGCAGCGGTGGGGACAGCTCCTACGAGCAGTACTTC. Translation gives CSGGDSSYEQYF.

This clone was counted a single time. The chain joins TRBV28 to TRBJ2-1; 9 nucleotides agree with TRBD1. The CDR3 runs to 15 residues. Germline lookup yields CDR1 MDHEN and CDR2 SYDVKM. V was pared by 6 bases and J by 9 bases, with 12 bases of the junction left unmatched. For the CDR3, the DNA is TGTGCCAGCAGCCCCTCGGGACAGGGATTGCGTGAGCAGTTCTTC. It codes for CASSPSGQGLREQFF. The full variable domain, completed using reference TRBV28 and TRBJ2-1, is DVKVTQSSRYLVKRTGEKVFLECVQDMDHENMFWYRQDPGLGLRLIYFSYDVKMKEKGDIPEGYSVSREKKERFSLILESASTNQTSMYLCASSPSGQGLREQFFGPGTRLTVL.

The chain uses TRBV6-1 and TRBJ2-7; perhaps TRBD1 as D (6 bases). The V gene lost 5 bases and the J gene lost 0 bases, with 14 bases spanning the gap. The CDR3 loop spans 15 amino acids. Germline V gene data show CDR1 as MNHNS and CDR2 as SASEGT. CDR3 region: CASSLMDRFSYEQYF. CDR3 nucleotide sequence: TGTGCCAGCAGTTTGATGGACAGATTCTCCTACGAGCAGTACTTC.

V and J are TRBV11-2 and TRBJ2-5; D may be TRBD2 (5 bases). V was clipped by 5 bases and J by 1 base, with 11 bases between them. The CDR3 is made up of 14 amino acids. The germline V gene encodes CDR1 SGHAT and CDR2 FQNNGV. CDR3 nucleotides: TGTGCCAGCAGCACCAGACGGGGCCAAGAGACCCAGTACTTC. Its protein is CASSTRRGQETQYF.

As for this clone: This sequence may be a read error, since a much larger clone differs from it by one base. Other DNA sequences within the sample encode an identical CDR3. J is TRBJ2-5 and V is TRBV20-1; D not certain. This CDR3 is built from 11 residues. V shed 1 base and J shed 5 bases, with 5 bases lying between them. Germline CDR1 reads DFQATT; CDR2 reads SNEGSKA (reference sequence). This CDR3 is CSARVKETQYF. The CDR3 bases are TGCAGTGCTAGAGTGAAGGAGACCCAGTACTTC.

This chain uses TRBV11-2 with TRBJ1-6, with D unclear. Germline V gene lookup returns CDR1 SGHAT and CDR2 FQNNGV. V lost 7 bases, J lost 10 bases, and 11 bases lay in between. The CDR3 has 12 amino acids. In DNA form, the CDR3 reads TGTGCCAGCACCCTCCCCGGATCACCCCTCCACTTT. Its protein product is CASTLPGSPLHF.

The chain joins TRBV19 to TRBJ1-1, with 8 nucleotides matching TRBD1. The CDR3 runs 15 residues. Germline loops: CDR1 LNHDA, CDR2 SQIVND (reference sequence). V dropped 5 bases and J dropped 1; count of bases not matched to a gene: 6. CDR3 loop: CASSLTGTGNTEAFF. The CDR3 DNA reads TGTGCCAGTAGTTTGACCGGGACAGGGAACACTGAAGCTTTCTTT.

The gene calls are TRBV6-1 and TRBJ2-7; D tentatively fits TRBD1 or TRBD2 (5 bases each). The germline gives CDR1 MNHNS, CDR2 SASEGT. V was clipped by 4 bases and J by 0 bases, with 10 bases between them. This CDR3 has 14 amino acids. CDR3 amino acids: CASSGGTHSYEQYF. CDR3 sequence (DNA): TGTGCCAGCAGTGGAGGGACCCACTCCTACGAGCAGTACTTC.

This sequence joins TRBV11-2 and TRBJ1-1; a possible D gene is TRBD1 (5 bases). CDR1 is SGHAT and CDR2 is FQNNGV in the germline V gene. Trimming removed 4 bases from V and 10 bases from J, with 22 bases in between. The CDR3 consists of 15 residues. The CDR3 sequence: CASSSKPGPTSRAFF. Here the CDR3 DNA reads TGTGCCAGCAGCTCCAAACCGGGACCTACGTCGAGAGCTTTCTTT.

The chain carries TRBV6-5 and TRBJ2-3; possible D gene TRBD2, 5 bases. This CDR3 comprises 13 residues. The germline gives CDR1 MNHEY, CDR2 SVGAGI. The V and J ends lost 9 bases and 2 bases respectively, with 12 bases between them. The chain's CDR3 is CASLDYLTDTQYF. The DNA of the CDR3 is TGTGCCAGTCTAGACTACCTCACAGATACGCAGTATTTT.

This chain joins TRBV5-4 and TRBJ2-2, with TRBD2 as a possible D gene (6 bases). CDR3 length: 15 residues. V lost 0 bases and J 1 base, leaving 7 bases between the germline ends. The germline gives CDR1 SGHNT, CDR2 YYREEE (reference sequence). The chain's CDR3 is CASSLGGMNTGELFF. For the CDR3, the DNA is TGTGCCAGCAGCTTGGGCGGGATGAACACCGGGGAGCTGTTTTTT. Complete variable domain (other parts from reference TRBV5-4 and TRBJ2-2): ETGVTQSPTHLIKTRGQQVTLRCSSQSGHNTVSWYQQALGQGPQFIFQYYREEENGRGNFPPRFSGLQFPNYSSELNVNALELDDSALYLCASSLGGMNTGELFFGEGSRLTVL.

The table lists this clone with a few counts. Other DNA sequences from this sample encode an identical CDR3 as well. The chain recombines TRBV10-3 with TRBJ2-3; D is undetermined. The germline gives CDR1 ENHRY, CDR2 SYGVKD. The length of the CDR3 is 11 residues. Trimming took 6 bases from V and 0 from J, leaving 1 base between them. CDR3 in amino acids: CAIRSTDTQYF. As DNA, the CDR3 is TGTGCCATCAGGAGCACAGATACGCAGTATTTT.

The J gene is TRBJ2-6, the V gene TRBV27; D unresolved. Germline CDR1 MNHEY, CDR2 SMNVEV (reference sequence). The V and J ends lost 1 base and 0 bases respectively, with 10 bases between them. This CDR3 spans 17 amino acids. CDR3 in amino acids: CASSLYGPDSGANVLTF. The DNA of the CDR3 is TGTGCCAGCAGTTTATACGGGCCGGACTCTGGGGCCAACGTCCTGACTTTC.

This clone was observed many times. Within the sample, other DNA sequences also encode this same CDR3. The chain has TRBV6-1 and TRBJ2-7; D is unclear. Germline CDR1 and CDR2: MNHNS and SASEGT. Trimming stripped 1 base from V and 4 bases from J, with 2 bases between. The CDR3 has 11 residues. In nucleotides, the CDR3 is TGTGCCAGCAGTGAAGGGTACGAGCAGTACTTC. This codes for CASSEGYEQYF.

This rearrangement joins TRBV5-1 to TRBJ1-1; no reliable D call. The CDR3 has 14 amino acids. V shed 0 bases and J shed 2 bases, with 8 bases lying between them. Germline CDR1 and CDR2: SGHRS and YFSETQ. The CDR3 protein is CASSLAVSNTEAFF. In nucleotides, the CDR3 is TGCGCCAGCAGCTTGGCCGTAAGTAACACTGAAGCTTTCTTT. Together with reference TRBV5-1 and TRBJ1-1, the CDR3 gives the full variable domain: KAGVTQTPRYLIKTRGQQVTLSCSPISGHRSVSWYQQTPGQGLQFLFEYFSETQRNKGNFPGRFSGRQFSNSRSEMNVSTLELGDSALYLCASSLAVSNTEAFFGQGTRLTVV.

The chain recombines TRBV28 with TRBJ1-6; 10 bases match TRBD1. Germline assignment: CDR1 MDHEN and CDR2 SYDVKM. The V segment lost 6 bases and the J segment 5 bases; nucleotides outside the gene matches: 4. The length of the CDR3 is 15 residues. The CDR3 loop reads CASRADRGHNSPLHF. The DNA for the CDR3 is TGTGCCAGCAGAGCCGACAGGGGGCATAATTCACCCCTCCACTTT.